Following are 30 T cell receptor beta chains from one sample sequenced in a study of T-cell reconstitution after alpha-beta-depleted transplantation in children. Using unique molecular identifiers, the investigators prepared the TCRbeta library. From the PCR reads, TCRdb called clonotypes with MiXCR, one entry per CDR3 protein. The data hold 350,000 to 500,000 distinct CDR3 sequences, with 43% observed a single time. Sequenced here: PBMCs, sampled before TCRalphabeta/CD19-depleted stem cell transplant. Receptors originate from a girl aged 2 to 9 with aplastic anemia, due to receive a stem cell transplant.

This clonotype has only a few counts. J is TRBJ2-5 and V is TRBV5-1; D unclear. CDR3 length: 13 amino acids. V lost 2 bases and J 5 bases, leaving 10 bases between the germline ends. Germline-derived CDR1 and CDR2 are SGHRS and YFSETQ. Here the CDR3 reads CASSFPNGETQYF. DNA for the CDR3: TGCGCCAGCAGCTTCCCGAATGGGGAGACCCAGTACTTC.

The chain is built from TRBV7-2 and TRBJ2-6; a possible D gene is TRBD2 (6 bases). The CDR3 loop spans 19 amino acids. Germline CDR1 is SGHTA and CDR2 is FQGNSA. V lost 0 bases to trimming and J lost 0 bases, with 15 bases between them. The DNA of the CDR3 is TGTGCCAGCAGCTTAGCCTTATTAGACGGGGGCTCTGGGGCCAACGTCCTGACTTTC. It is translated as CASSLALLDGGSGANVLTF.

The CDR3 here is CASSRGRGGPSGNEQFF. The CDR3 nucleotides read TGTGCCAGCAGCCGTGGGAGGGGAGGGCCTTCGGGCAATGAGCAGTTCTTC. V usage is TRBV6-2 or TRBV6-3 and J usage is TRBJ2-1, with TRBD2 identical over 7 bases. From germline, CDR1 is MNHEY and CDR2 SVGEGT. The length of the CDR3 is 17 residues. V shed 6 bases and J 6 bases; nucleotides not matched to a gene: 17.

In this sample, this clonotype turned up once. The V call is TRBV15, the J call TRBJ2-2; D remains ambiguous. Trimming pared 0 bases from V and 6 bases from J, leaving 5 bases between. CDR1 and CDR2 from the germline V gene are LNHNV and YYDKDF (reference sequence). The CDR3 covers 13 residues. The CDR3 DNA reads as TGTGCCACCAGCAGAGATATCCCCGGGGAGCTGTTTTTT. Translated, it gives CATSRDIPGELFF.

V gene TRBV20-1 combines with J gene TRBJ2-7; TRBD1 is a possible D gene (6 bases). The CDR3 consists of 14 residues. Trimming took off 2 bases at V and 0 bases at J, with 11 bases between the two ends. In germline, CDR1 is DFQATT, CDR2 SNEGSKA (reference sequence). Written as DNA, the CDR3 is TGCAGTGCTAGATCCCACAGGGCCTCCTACGAGCAGTACTTC. Translation: CSARSHRASYEQYF.

The rearrangement links TRBV5-1 to TRBJ2-7, with TRBD2 matching over 8 bases. CDR1 and CDR2 from the germline V gene are SGHRS and YFSETQ. CDR3 length: 17 amino acids. V lost 0 bases to trimming and J lost 2 bases; unmatched junction nucleotides: 10. The CDR3 here is CASSLEGRAGVAYEQYF. As DNA, the CDR3 is TGCGCCAGCAGCTTGGAAGGCCGAGCGGGAGTGGCCTACGAGCAGTACTTC.

Of note for this clonotype: At one end the junction does not follow the germline gene, possibly because of a read error. The chain is built from TRBV7-3 and TRBJ2-5; D is ambiguous. Germline CDR1 SGHTA, CDR2 FQGTGA. This CDR3 is built from 13 residues. The CDR3 DNA sequence: TGTGCCACCAGCAGGAATCCCCAAGAGACCCAGTACTTC. It specifies CATSRNPQETQYF.

The V call is TRBV7-9, the J call TRBJ2-1; TRBD2 matches at 14 bases. V lost 5 bases, J lost 5 bases, and 8 bases stayed unmatched. The CDR3 has 17 residues. Germline-derived CDR1 and CDR2 are SEHNR and FQNEAQ (reference sequence). The CDR3 DNA is TGTGCCAGCAGCCCAGGGACTAGCGGGAGCAGTGACAATGAGCAGTTCTTC. Encoded protein: CASSPGTSGSSDNEQFF.

This rearrangement joins TRBV12-3 or TRBV12-4 to TRBJ2-3; TRBD2 aligns across 12 bases. The J segment lost 4 bases and the V segment lost 5 bases, leaving 4 bases of the junction unmatched. The CDR3 runs to 15 residues. CDR3 DNA: TGTGCCAGCAGTCACGGACTAGCGGGGTCAGATACGCAGTATTTT. Translation: CASSHGLAGSDTQYF.

The rearrangement links TRBV5-1 to TRBJ1-6, with 8 positions matching TRBD1. Losses at the gene ends were 0 bases for V and 10 bases for J; bases not matched to a gene: 9. The CDR3 runs 16 residues. In germline, CDR1 is SGHRS, CDR2 YFSETQ. As DNA, the CDR3 is TGCGCCAGCAGCTTGGCCTTTACGACAGGGGAGTCACCCCTCCACTTT. It encodes CASSLAFTTGESPLHF.

This chain connects TRBV6-5 to TRBJ1-2; D is possibly TRBD1 (6 bases). The CDR3 loop spans 15 amino acids. From germline, CDR1 is MNHEY and CDR2 SVGAGI. V was cut by 0 bases and J by 4 bases, with 12 bases left in between. The CDR3 here is CASSYSTGQAYGYTF. CDR3 bases: TGTGCCAGCAGTTACTCGACAGGCCAGGCCTATGGCTACACCTTC.

This clonotype showed up just a few times. The rearrangement joins TRBV7-9 to TRBJ2-7, with 10 bases fitting TRBD2. This CDR3 spans 17 amino acids. Germline CDR1 SEHNR, CDR2 FQNEAQ (reference sequence). V gave up 5 bases and J gave up 6 bases; unmatched junction bases: 16. In nucleotides, the CDR3 is TGTGCCAGCAGCCCACCTAGCGGGAGTTCTCAGGTGTGCGAGCAGTACTTC. Translated: CASSPPSGSSQVCEQYF.

This clonotype has only a few counts. The chain carries TRBV2 and TRBJ1-1, with D hard to call. With 6 bases removed from V and 2 bases from J, the gap between germline ends came to 16 bases. From germline, CDR1 is SNHLY and CDR2 FYNNEI. This CDR3 region has 15 residues. Here the CDR3 reads CASSRLFQENTEAFF. The CDR3, as DNA: TGTGCCAGCAGCCGACTTTTTCAGGAAAACACTGAAGCTTTCTTT.

The CDR3 DNA reads as TGCGCCAGCAGCTCCGGACTTAGCTGCGACAATGAGCAGTTCTTC. This translates into CASSSGLSCDNEQFF. The rearrangement uses TRBV5-1 and TRBJ2-1; D might be TRBD2 (5 bases). This CDR3 is 15 amino acids long. Per germline, CDR1 SGHRS and CDR2 YFSETQ. Trimming shortened V by 3 bases and J by 5 bases, and 15 bases separated the two germline ends.

This clonotype was observed once. Since a much larger clone is just one base distant, this may be a read error. This rearrangement joins TRBV15 to TRBJ2-3; D remains unclear. The V end was cut by 9 bases, the J end by 5 bases, with 0 bases between. The CDR3 runs to 8 residues. CDR1 and CDR2 (germline): LNHNV, YYDKDF (reference sequence). For the CDR3, the DNA is TGTGCCACAGATACGCAGTATTTT. It specifies CATDTQYF.

This clonotype occurred many times. CDR3 amino acids: CATSRRSGGRDEQYF. The CDR3 DNA sequence: TGTGCCACCAGCAGAAGATCAGGGGGCCGGGACGAGCAGTACTTC. The genes are TRBV15 and TRBJ2-7; 8 nucleotides align to TRBD1. The V gene end was trimmed by 2 bases and the J gene end by 5 bases; junction bases not matched to a gene: 8. The length of the CDR3 is 15 residues. Germline CDR1 is LNHNV and CDR2 is YYDKDF (reference sequence). The full variable domain, completed using reference TRBV15 and TRBJ2-7, is DAMVIQNPRYQVTQFGKPVTLSCSQTLNHNVMYWYQQKSSQAPKLLFHYYDKDFNNEADTPDNFQSRRPNTSFCFLDIRSPGLGDTAMYLCATSRRSGGRDEQYFGPGTRLTVT.

This clonotype was observed many times. This sequence joins TRBV27 and TRBJ2-5; 7 nucleotides agree with TRBD1. This CDR3 has 15 residues. Germline V gives CDR1 MNHEY, CDR2 SMNVEV (reference sequence). J was trimmed by 7 bases and V by 5 bases; bases with no gene match: 13. Written as DNA, the CDR3 is TGTGCCAGCAGTCTGAAGGGGGCCGTCTTTGGGACCCAGTACTTC. It translates to CASSLKGAVFGTQYF.

The chain couples TRBV7-7 to TRBJ2-5; TRBD2 aligns across 7 bases. The CDR3 is made up of 13 amino acids. V shed 3 bases, J shed 5 bases, and the junction held 3 bases outside the gene matches. Germline CDR1 SSHAT, CDR2 FNYEAQ (reference sequence). The CDR3 reads CASSLTSPETQYF. Written as DNA, the CDR3 is TGTGCCAGCAGCTTGACTAGCCCGGAGACCCAGTACTTC.

This clonotype was detected ten times or more. The chain has TRBV5-1 and TRBJ2-1, with TRBD2 matching over 13 bases. After removal of 4 bases from V and 0 bases from J, the junction contained 10 bases not matched to a gene. CDR1 is SGHRS and CDR2 is YFSETQ in the germline V gene. The CDR3 sequence is 19 residues long. The CDR3 sequence is CASSLWTSGRSSSYNEQFF. In nucleotides, the CDR3 is TGCGCCAGCAGCCTATGGACTAGCGGGAGATCCAGCTCCTACAATGAGCAGTTCTTC.

The V and J genes are TRBV29-1 and TRBJ2-1, with D hard to call. V gave up 5 bases and J gave up 6 bases, with 5 bases separating them. The germline V gene encodes CDR1 SQVTM and CDR2 ANQGSEA. CDR3 length equals 10 residues. DNA for the CDR3: TGCAGCGTTAATGTCAATGAGCAGTTCTTC. Translation: CSVNVNEQFF.

This clonotype was seen a few times. The CDR3 loop reads CASAPSGRTDTQYF. CDR3 coding DNA: TGTGCCAGCGCACCAAGCGGACGCACAGATACGCAGTATTTT. The rearrangement joins TRBV2 to TRBJ2-3; the D gene is possibly TRBD2 (5 bases). V was clipped by 8 bases and J by 1 base, with 13 bases between them. There are 14 residues in the CDR3. Germline CDR1 SNHLY, CDR2 FYNNEI. The full variable domain, completed using reference TRBV2 and TRBJ2-3, is EPEVTQTPSHQVTQMGQEVILRCVPISNHLYFYWYRQILGQKVEFLVSFYNNEISEKSEIFDDQFSVERPDGSNFTLKIRSTKLEDSAMYFCASAPSGRTDTQYFGPGTRLTVL.

As DNA, the CDR3 is TGTGCCAGCAGTTGGCGGGTCAATGAGCAGTTCTTC. Translated, it gives CASSWRVNEQFF. The chain is built from TRBV28 and TRBJ2-1; D might be TRBD2 (5 bases). The V end was cut by 4 bases, the J end by 6 bases, with 7 bases between. The length of the CDR3 is 12 residues. Germline values: CDR1 MDHEN, CDR2 SYDVKM.

The V gene is TRBV7-9, the J gene TRBJ2-7; TRBD2 matches at 8 bases. Unmatched junction bases numbered 6, after V lost 3 bases and J lost 2 bases. Looked up from germline, CDR1 is SEHNR and CDR2 is FQNEAQ (reference sequence). There are 15 residues in the CDR3. The CDR3 DNA reads TGTGCCAGCAGCTTCCAGACGGGGGGGACCTACGAGCAGTACTTC. Its translation is CASSFQTGGTYEQYF.

This rearrangement joins TRBV5-1 to TRBJ1-5, with 9 nucleotides matching TRBD1. The CDR3 is made up of 17 amino acids. J lost 7 bases, V lost 4 bases, and 15 bases had no gene match. The V gene's germline CDR1 is SGHRS and CDR2 YFSETQ. This chain's CDR3 is CASSPGQGGLPDQPQHF. CDR3 in DNA: TGCGCCAGCAGCCCGGGACAGGGAGGGCTCCCCGACCAGCCCCAGCATTTT.

The V call is TRBV19, the J call TRBJ2-1; TRBD2 matches at 8 bases. The V segment lost 5 bases and the J segment 6 bases; nucleotides outside the gene matches: 6. This CDR3 contains 14 residues. Germline-derived CDR1 and CDR2 are LNHDA and SQIVND (reference sequence). CDR3 loop: CASSVLAAPNEQFF. CDR3 bases: TGTGCCAGTAGTGTACTAGCGGCGCCCAATGAGCAGTTCTTC. Supplemented by reference TRBV19 and TRBJ2-1, the full variable domain reads DGGITQSPKYLFRKEGQNVTLSCEQNLNHDAMYWYRQDPGQGLRLIYYSQIVNDFQKGDIAEGYSVSREKKESFPLTVTSAQKNPTAFYLCASSVLAAPNEQFFGPGTRLTVL.

The rearrangement links TRBV14 to TRBJ2-1; D might be TRBD1 or TRBD2, each matching 5 bases. Trimming took 0 bases from V and 5 from J, leaving 20 bases between them. The germline V gene has CDR1 SGHDN and CDR2 FVKESK. The CDR3 has 18 amino acids. The CDR3 region is CASSQDPGIQGMDNEQFF. In nucleotides, the CDR3 is TGTGCCAGCAGCCAAGATCCCGGGATTCAGGGCATGGACAATGAGCAGTTCTTC.

The chain couples TRBV15 to TRBJ2-1; D not resolved. The V gene lost 0 bases and the J gene lost 10 bases, with 7 bases spanning the gap. Per germline, CDR1 LNHNV and CDR2 YYDKDF (reference sequence). The CDR3 length is 12 residues. CDR3 sequence reads: CATSRDRIEQFF. The CDR3 nucleotides read TGTGCCACCAGCAGAGATCGGATCGAGCAGTTCTTC.

V is TRBV12-3 or TRBV12-4 and J is TRBJ1-4, with D perhaps matching TRBD1 (5 bases). Between the trimmed V and J ends, which lost 5 bases and 4 bases, there was a span of 20 bases. The CDR3 runs to 17 residues. CDR3 sequence: CASSTYLLTGVNEKLFF. CDR3 sequence (DNA): TGTGCCAGCAGTACCTATCTGTTGACGGGGGTTAATGAAAAACTGTTTTTT.

This clonotype appeared many times. The chain uses TRBV2 and TRBJ2-1; D unresolved. The V end lost 6 bases, the J end lost 4 bases, and 10 bases lay between the germline ends. This CDR3 has 13 amino acids. The germline CDR1 and CDR2 sequences are SNHLY and FYNNEI. In nucleotides, the CDR3 is TGTGCCAGCAGGGTTTTGGTATACAATGAGCAGTTCTTC. It specifies CASRVLVYNEQFF. The variable domain in full, with the rest retrieved from reference TRBV2 and TRBJ2-1, is EPEVTQTPSHQVTQMGQEVILRCVPISNHLYFYWYRQILGQKVEFLVSFYNNEISEKSEIFDDQFSVERPDGSNFTLKIRSTKLEDSAMYFCASRVLVYNEQFFGPGTRLTVL.

The chain recombines TRBV5-1 with TRBJ1-1; TRBD1 is a possible D gene (6 bases). CDR1 and CDR2 from the germline V gene are SGHRS and YFSETQ. The CDR3 runs 17 residues. V was cut by 3 bases and J by 0 bases, with 18 bases left in between. The CDR3 loop is CASSWRGSGGLNTEAFF. CDR3 nucleotide sequence: TGCGCCAGCAGCTGGAGGGGGAGCGGCGGGTTGAACACTGAAGCTTTCTTT.